The present TCR beta chain was sequenced within a study of T cell responses to AZD1222 COVID-19 vaccine. Findings of the study overall: Unmutated variant regions reportedly attract nearly half of all spike-specific TCRs. Only a handful of AZD1222 recipients, roughly 6 in all, had baseline seropositivity.

The sample holds one count of this clone. Its antigen is undetermined. Some clones are missing from TCRdb's copy, which holds only in-frame ones; the method was immunoSEQ multiplex PCR. The repertoire holds about 60,000 clones, with about 93% as singletons. CDR1 and CDR2 from the germline V gene are MGHRA and YSYEKL. The CDR3 sequence is 16 residues long. V was trimmed by 3 bases and J by 0 bases, leaving 14 bases between them. The TCR originated in an adult who received the MenACWY meningococcal vaccine as a control. The J gene is TRBJ1-1, the V gene TRBV4-1; D is uncertain. This material consisted of peripheral blood, taken 28 days after the second dose of the MenACWY control vaccine. The CDR3 is CASSHPQSNMNTEAFF. The CDR3 coding sequence is TGCGCCAGCAGCCATCCCCAATCCAACATGAACACTGAAGCTTTCTTT.